The 21 T cell receptor beta chains below all came from one sample that was sequenced in a study of shared clonotypes between healthy human individuals. Generated by immunoSEQ multiplex PCR, the TCRdb table keeps only in-frame clones and is missing some. The sample has 450,000 to 650,000 clones; 70% to 80% are singletons. The sequenced sample was PBMCs. The receptors derive from a woman aged 40 to 50 in good health. Some clones in this sample may be carry-over from other donors' samples.

The chain combines TRBV30 with TRBJ2-4, with 7 bases aligning to TRBD2. Germline V gene data show CDR1 as GTSNPN and CDR2 as SVGIG (reference sequence). Trimming removed 0 bases from V and 8 bases from J; junction bases left unmatched: 4. The CDR3 length is 13 residues. The CDR3 nucleotides read TGTGCCTGGAGTGTAGGCGGGAGTGACATTCAGTACTTC. Translating gives CAWSVGGSDIQYF. Full variable domain (missing parts from reference TRBV30 and TRBJ2-4): SQTIHQWPATLVQPVGSPLSLECTVEGTSNPNLYWYRQAAGRGLQLLFYSVGIGQISSEVPQNLSASRPQDRQFILSSKKLLLSDSGFYLCAWSVGGSDIQYFGAGTRLSVL.

This sequence joins TRBV5-4 and TRBJ2-6; D gene uncertain. In germline, CDR1 is SGHNT, CDR2 YYREEE (reference sequence). The CDR3 totals 16 residues. V was shortened by 4 bases and J by 0 bases, with 11 bases between the two germline ends. CDR3 residues: CASSPTSSSGANVLTF. DNA of the CDR3: TGTGCCAGCAGCCCAACCAGCAGCTCTGGGGCCAACGTCCTGACTTTC.

This clone was seen just once. The chain has TRBV30 and TRBJ2-6; D perhaps matches TRBD2 (5 bases). V was clipped by 0 bases and J by 2 bases, with 8 bases between them. The CDR3 length is 15 residues. Per the germline V gene, CDR1 is GTSNPN and CDR2 is SVGIG (reference sequence). The CDR3 sequence: CAWSVTGTGANVLTF. The CDR3 DNA reads as TGTGCCTGGAGTGTTACGGGAACTGGGGCCAACGTCCTGACTTTC.

The V call is TRBV10-3, the J call TRBJ2-7; 7 bases fit TRBD2. V shed 6 bases, J shed 2 bases, and the junction held 7 bases outside the gene matches. The CDR3 has 14 residues. Germline CDR1 is ENHRY and CDR2 is SYGVKD. The CDR3 DNA reads as TGTGCCATCAGAAGGACCGGGACTACCTACGAGCAGTACTTC. It yields the protein CAIRRTGTTYEQYF.

J is TRBJ1-2 and V is TRBV27; tentative D call: TRBD1 (5 bases). Germline V CDR1 and CDR2: MNHEY, SMNVEV (reference sequence). The CDR3 totals 13 residues. V lost 0 bases to trimming and J lost 13 bases, with 15 bases between them. Written as DNA, the CDR3 is TGTGCCAGCAGTTTATCCCATACCGGGACCCGCACCTTC. It specifies CASSLSHTGTRTF.

With respect to this clone: At the DNA level, this CDR3 is encoded by other sequences in the same sample as well. The rearrangement uses TRBV5-1 and TRBJ1-3; TRBD1 aligns across 7 bases. Germline assignment: CDR1 SGHRS and CDR2 YFSETQ. V shed 2 bases and J 3 bases; nucleotides not matched to a gene: 2. The CDR3 covers 14 residues. The CDR3 protein is CASSLTGVGNTIYF. The DNA for the CDR3 is TGCGCCAGCAGCTTAACAGGGGTTGGAAACACCATATATTTT.

This chain links TRBV5-4 with TRBJ2-5, with D perhaps matching TRBD1 (6 bases). The J call is doubtful: the DNA matches TRBJ2-7 better. CDR1 and CDR2 (germline): SGHNT, YYREEE (reference sequence). The CDR3 spans 14 residues. CDR3 loop: CASSLGTDTYEQYF. CDR3 in DNA: TGTGCCAGCAGCTTGGGGACAGACACCTACGAGCAGTACTTC.

The chain recombines TRBV2 with TRBJ2-1; TRBD1 matches 8 bases. The junction had 0 bases not matched to a gene; V was cut back by 2 bases and J by 9 bases. Looked up from germline, CDR1 is SNHLY and CDR2 is FYNNEI. The CDR3 is made up of 12 amino acids. The CDR3 reads CASSEQGAEQFF. CDR3 DNA sequence: TGTGCCAGCAGTGAACAGGGGGCTGAGCAGTTCTTC. The full variable domain, in which reference TRBV2 and TRBJ2-1 provide the parts outside the CDR3, is EPEVTQTPSHQVTQMGQEVILRCVPISNHLYFYWYRQILGQKVEFLVSFYNNEISEKSEIFDDQFSVERPDGSNFTLKIRSTKLEDSAMYFCASSEQGAEQFFGPGTRLTVL.

This chain connects TRBV4-1 to TRBJ1-3; D uncertain. Trimming removed 3 bases from V and 3 bases from J, with 6 bases in between. The CDR3 sequence is 13 residues long. Germline loops: CDR1 MGHRA, CDR2 YSYEKL. CDR3 loop: CASSQGYGNTIYF. CDR3 nucleotides: TGCGCCAGCAGCCAGGGGTATGGAAACACCATATATTTT.

The chain employs TRBV2 and TRBJ1-1; weak D call: TRBD1 (5 bases). Germline V gene lookup returns CDR1 SNHLY and CDR2 FYNNEI. The CDR3 is 11 residues long. Trimming took off 4 bases at V and 6 bases at J, with 6 bases between the two ends. The CDR3: CASSAGPEAFF. The CDR3 DNA reads as TGTGCCAGCAGTGCAGGGCCTGAAGCTTTCTTT.

The gene calls are TRBV27 and TRBJ1-1, with 7 bases identical to TRBD1. Germline CDR1 reads MNHEY; CDR2 reads SMNVEV (reference sequence). V lost 3 bases, J lost 0 bases, and 13 bases stayed unmatched. The CDR3 is 18 residues long. The CDR3 DNA is TGTGCCAGCAGTTTGAGGGGGCCGGCGTGGGGAATGAACACTGAAGCTTTCTTT. This translates into CASSLRGPAWGMNTEAFF.

The J gene is TRBJ2-2, the V gene TRBV28; 11 bases align to TRBD1. The germline gives CDR1 MDHEN, CDR2 SYDVKM. Germline trimming cut 6 bases from V and 2 bases from J; bases unmatched to any gene: 8. The CDR3 is 17 residues long. CDR3 sequence reads: CASSPGTGGDNTGELFF. The CDR3 DNA is TGTGCCAGCAGCCCTGGGACAGGGGGAGATAACACCGGGGAGCTGTTTTTT.

This clone was counted ten times or more. The chain has TRBV5-1 and TRBJ2-7, with 10 positions matching TRBD1. The CDR3 sequence is 14 residues long. Germline CDR1 and CDR2: SGHRS and YFSETQ. Trimming at V came to 4 bases and at J to 3 bases, leaving 4 bases not matched to a gene. CDR3 in DNA: TGCGCCAGCAGCACGGGACAGGGGAGCTACGAGCAGTACTTC. It yields the protein CASSTGQGSYEQYF.

This clone came up many times. One end of the junction fails to match germline, which may point to a read error. The rearrangement joins TRBV28 to TRBJ1-2; TRBD1 matches 8 bases. This CDR3 is 11 amino acids long. Germline V gene sequence: CDR1 MDHEN, CDR2 SYDVKM. The CDR3 reads CASSQDRGCTF. The CDR3 region has the DNA TGTGCCAGCAGCCAAGACAGGGGCTGCACCTTC.

The J gene is TRBJ1-5, the V gene TRBV7-9; 7 bases line up with TRBD1. From germline, CDR1 is SEHNR and CDR2 FQNEAQ (reference sequence). J gave up 6 bases and V 1 base, and 12 bases lay outside the gene matches. CDR3 length equals 17 residues. This CDR3 is CASSLVRGAALGQPQHF. CDR3 nucleotides: TGTGCCAGCAGCTTAGTCAGGGGGGCCGCACTCGGTCAGCCCCAGCATTTT.

This chain connects TRBV27 to TRBJ2-7, with a tentative D call TRBD1 (6 bases). Germline lookup yields CDR1 MNHEY and CDR2 SMNVEV (reference sequence). The CDR3 length is 14 residues. The V gene lost 6 bases and the J gene lost 2 bases, with 14 bases spanning the gap. CDR3 region: CASSQGTFPYEQYF. In DNA, the CDR3 is TGTGCCAGCAGCCAGGGGACCTTTCCCTACGAGCAGTACTTC.

V is TRBV5-4 and J is TRBJ2-3, with D tentatively TRBD1 (6 bases). This CDR3 is built from 14 residues. Looked up from germline, CDR1 is SGHNT and CDR2 is YYREEE (reference sequence). The V end lost 4 bases, the J end lost 7 bases, and 16 bases lay between the germline ends. DNA for the CDR3: TGTGCCAGCAGCCCGGTCAGGGGCGCAAATACGCAGTATTTT. This translates into CASSPVRGANTQYF.

This clone came up once. V usage is TRBV13 and J usage is TRBJ1-4; D remains ambiguous. The germline gives CDR1 PRHDT, CDR2 FYEKMQ (reference sequence). This CDR3 is 15 amino acids long. V was cut by 5 bases and J by 7 bases, with 17 bases left in between. CDR3 in amino acids: CASSQKPLMGEKLFF. The CDR3 region has the DNA TGTGCCAGCAGCCAAAAACCTTTGATGGGTGAAAAACTGTTTTTT.

This chain links TRBV5-4 with TRBJ2-3, with TRBD2 matching 12 bases. CDR1 SGHNT and CDR2 YYREEE come from the germline V gene (reference sequence). CDR3 length: 17 amino acids. J was trimmed by 1 base and V by 7 bases; bases with no gene match: 10. This chain's CDR3 is CASRLAGVRGGTDTQYF. The CDR3 nucleotides read TGTGCCAGCCGACTAGCGGGAGTAAGGGGGGGCACAGATACGCAGTATTTT.

This clone appeared a single time. The chain couples TRBV4-1 to TRBJ2-1; no reliable D call. This CDR3 contains 13 residues. With 4 bases removed from V and 10 bases from J, the gap between germline ends came to 14 bases. Germline V CDR1 and CDR2: MGHRA, YSYEKL. CDR3 nucleotide sequence: TGCGCCAGCAGCCTAAGATGGGTCCAGGAGCAGTTCTTC. Translated, it gives CASSLRWVQEQFF.

V is TRBV15 and J is TRBJ2-2; 12 bases agree with TRBD1. The ends lost 4 bases at V and 3 bases at J; junction bases unmatched: 6. Germline lookup yields CDR1 LNHNV and CDR2 YYDKDF (reference sequence). The CDR3 extends over 17 amino acids. The CDR3 is CATSTPGQGAHTGELFF. The CDR3 nucleotides read TGTGCCACCAGCACCCCGGGACAGGGGGCGCACACCGGGGAGCTGTTTTTT.